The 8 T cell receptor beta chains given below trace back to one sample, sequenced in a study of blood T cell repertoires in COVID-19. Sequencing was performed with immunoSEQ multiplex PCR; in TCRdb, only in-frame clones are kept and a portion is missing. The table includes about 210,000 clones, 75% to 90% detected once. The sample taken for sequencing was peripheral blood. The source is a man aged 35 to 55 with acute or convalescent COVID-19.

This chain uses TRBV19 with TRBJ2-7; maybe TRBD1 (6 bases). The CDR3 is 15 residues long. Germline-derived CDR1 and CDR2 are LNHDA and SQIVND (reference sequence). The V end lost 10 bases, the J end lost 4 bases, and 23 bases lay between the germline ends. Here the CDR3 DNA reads TGTGCCATCAAACCCTTGGCAGGGGAAATATACGAGCAGTACTTC. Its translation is CAIKPLAGEIYEQYF.

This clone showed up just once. The chain's CDR3 is CASSDEGDYGYTF. CDR3 bases: TGCGCCAGCAGCGACGAGGGGGACTATGGCTACACCTTC. The chain has TRBV5-1 and TRBJ1-2; a possible D gene is TRBD1 (6 bases). Trimming left V 4 bases short and J 3 bases short, with 10 bases between. CDR1 is SGHRS and CDR2 is YFSETQ in the germline V gene. The CDR3 has 13 residues.

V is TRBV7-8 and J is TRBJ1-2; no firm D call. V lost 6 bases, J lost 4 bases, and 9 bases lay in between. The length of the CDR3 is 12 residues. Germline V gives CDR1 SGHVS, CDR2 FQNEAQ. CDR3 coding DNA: TGTGCCAGCAGAGAGGGCCTCTATGGCTACACCTTC. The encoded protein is CASREGLYGYTF.

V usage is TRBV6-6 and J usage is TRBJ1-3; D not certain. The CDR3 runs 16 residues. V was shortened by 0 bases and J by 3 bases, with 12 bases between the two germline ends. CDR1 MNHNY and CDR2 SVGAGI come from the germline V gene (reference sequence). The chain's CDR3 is CASSYSTASGGNTIYF. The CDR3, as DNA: TGTGCCAGCAGTTACTCGACGGCCAGCGGTGGAAACACCATATATTTT.

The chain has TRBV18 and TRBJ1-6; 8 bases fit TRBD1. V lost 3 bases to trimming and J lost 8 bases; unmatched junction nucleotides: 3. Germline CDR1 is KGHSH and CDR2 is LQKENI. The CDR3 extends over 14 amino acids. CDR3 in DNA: TGTGCCAGCTCACCGGAACAGGGGGATTCACCCCTCCACTTT. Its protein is CASSPEQGDSPLHF.

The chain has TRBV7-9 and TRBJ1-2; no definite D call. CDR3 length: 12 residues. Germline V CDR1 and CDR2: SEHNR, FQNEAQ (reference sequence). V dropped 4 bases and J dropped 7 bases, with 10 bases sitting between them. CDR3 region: CASSYEKSGYTF. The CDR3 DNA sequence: TGTGCCAGCAGCTACGAGAAGAGTGGCTACACCTTC.

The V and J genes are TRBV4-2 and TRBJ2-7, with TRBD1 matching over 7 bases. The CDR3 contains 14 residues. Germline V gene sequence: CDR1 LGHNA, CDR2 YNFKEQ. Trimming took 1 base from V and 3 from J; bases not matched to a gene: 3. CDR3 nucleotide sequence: TGTGCCAGCAGCCAAGGCCAGGGGGACTACGAGCAGTACTTC. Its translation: CASSQGQGDYEQYF.

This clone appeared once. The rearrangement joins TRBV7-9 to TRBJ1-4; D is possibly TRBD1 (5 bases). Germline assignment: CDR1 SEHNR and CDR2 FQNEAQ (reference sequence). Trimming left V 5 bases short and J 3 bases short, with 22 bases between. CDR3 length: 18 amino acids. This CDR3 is CASSPSRWGDKANEKLFF. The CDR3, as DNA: TGTGCCAGCAGCCCCAGCCGATGGGGCGATAAAGCTAATGAAAAACTGTTTTTT.